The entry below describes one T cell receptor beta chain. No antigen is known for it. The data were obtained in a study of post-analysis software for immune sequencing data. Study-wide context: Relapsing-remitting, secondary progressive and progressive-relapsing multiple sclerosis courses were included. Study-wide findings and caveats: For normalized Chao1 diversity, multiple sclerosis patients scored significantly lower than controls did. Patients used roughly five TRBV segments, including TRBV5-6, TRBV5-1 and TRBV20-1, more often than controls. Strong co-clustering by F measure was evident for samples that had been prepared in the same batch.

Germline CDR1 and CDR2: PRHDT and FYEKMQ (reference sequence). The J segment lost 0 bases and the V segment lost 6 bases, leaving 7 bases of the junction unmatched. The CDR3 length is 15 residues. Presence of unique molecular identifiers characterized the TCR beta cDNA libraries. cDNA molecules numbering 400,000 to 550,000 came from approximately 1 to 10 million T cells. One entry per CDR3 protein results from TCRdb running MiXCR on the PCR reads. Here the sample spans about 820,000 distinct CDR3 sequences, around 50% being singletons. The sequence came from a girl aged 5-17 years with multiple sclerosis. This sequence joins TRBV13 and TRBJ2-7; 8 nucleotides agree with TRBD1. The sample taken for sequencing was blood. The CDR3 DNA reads TGTGCCAGCAGACGTCGGACAGGGAGCTCCTACGAGCAGTACTTC. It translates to CASRRRTGSSYEQYF.